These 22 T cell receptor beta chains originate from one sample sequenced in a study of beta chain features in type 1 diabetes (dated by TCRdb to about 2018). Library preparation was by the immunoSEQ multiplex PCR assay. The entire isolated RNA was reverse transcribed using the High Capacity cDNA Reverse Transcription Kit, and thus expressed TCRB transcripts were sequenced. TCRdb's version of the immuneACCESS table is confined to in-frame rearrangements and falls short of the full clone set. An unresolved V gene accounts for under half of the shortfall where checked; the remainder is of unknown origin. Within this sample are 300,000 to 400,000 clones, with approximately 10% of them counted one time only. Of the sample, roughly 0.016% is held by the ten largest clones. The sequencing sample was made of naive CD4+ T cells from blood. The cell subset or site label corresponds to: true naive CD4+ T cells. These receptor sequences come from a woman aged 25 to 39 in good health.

CDR3 coding DNA: TGTGCCAGCAACCGGGGGACTAGCGGGAGCATCCAGTACTTC. Translation: CASNRGTSGSIQYF. The chain employs TRBV7-9 and TRBJ2-5, with TRBD2 matching 14 bases. V was pared by 7 bases and J by 10 bases, with 8 bases of the junction left unmatched. The CDR3 has 14 amino acids. Germline CDR1 reads SEHNR; CDR2 reads FQNEAQ (reference sequence). The full variable domain, rest sourced from reference TRBV7-9 and TRBJ2-5, is DTGVSQNPRHKITKRGQNVTFRCDPISEHNRLYWYRQTLGQGPEFLTYFQNEAQLEKSRLLSDRFSAERPKGSFSTLEIQRTEQGDSAMYLCASNRGTSGSIQYFGPGTRLLVL.

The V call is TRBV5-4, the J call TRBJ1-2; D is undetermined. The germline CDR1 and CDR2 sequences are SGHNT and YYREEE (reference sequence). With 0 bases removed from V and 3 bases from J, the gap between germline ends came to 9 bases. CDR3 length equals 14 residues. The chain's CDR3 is CASSLGQKDYGYTF. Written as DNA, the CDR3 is TGTGCCAGCAGCTTGGGGCAGAAAGACTATGGCTACACCTTC.

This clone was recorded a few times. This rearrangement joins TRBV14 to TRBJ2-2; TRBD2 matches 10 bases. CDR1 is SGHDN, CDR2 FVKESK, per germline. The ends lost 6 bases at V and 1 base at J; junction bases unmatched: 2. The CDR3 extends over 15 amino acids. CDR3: CASSLAGVNTGELFF. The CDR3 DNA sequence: TGTGCCAGCAGTCTAGCGGGAGTGAACACCGGGGAGCTGTTTTTT.

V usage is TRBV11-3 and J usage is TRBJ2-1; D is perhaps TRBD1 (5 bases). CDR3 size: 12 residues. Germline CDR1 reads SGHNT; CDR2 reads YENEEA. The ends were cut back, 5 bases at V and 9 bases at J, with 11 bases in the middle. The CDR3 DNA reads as TGTGCCAGCAGCCTCAGGGCTGGTGAGCAGTTCTTC. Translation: CASSLRAGEQFF.

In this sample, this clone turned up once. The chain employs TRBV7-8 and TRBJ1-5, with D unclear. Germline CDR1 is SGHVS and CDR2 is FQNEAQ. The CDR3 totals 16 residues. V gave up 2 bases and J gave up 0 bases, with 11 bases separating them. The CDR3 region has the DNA TGTGCCAGCAGCTTATCTTACAGTCATAGCAATCAGCCCCAGCATTTT. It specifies CASSLSYSHSNQPQHF. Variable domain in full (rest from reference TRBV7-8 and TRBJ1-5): GAGVSQSPRYKVAKRGQDVALRCDPISGHVSLFWYQQALGQGPEFLTYFQNEAQLDKSGLPSDRFFAERPEGSVSTLKIQRTQQEDSAVYLCASSLSYSHSNQPQHFGDGTRLSIL.

The CDR3 reads CASSGQTTGTSYGYTF. CDR3 sequence (DNA): TGTGCCAGCAGTGGGCAGACGACAGGGACCTCCTATGGCTACACCTTC. This chain uses TRBV25-1 with TRBJ1-2, with 7 positions matching TRBD1. V lost 4 bases, J lost 4 bases, and 12 bases stayed unmatched. Per germline, CDR1 MGHDK and CDR2 SYGVNS. There are 16 residues in the CDR3.

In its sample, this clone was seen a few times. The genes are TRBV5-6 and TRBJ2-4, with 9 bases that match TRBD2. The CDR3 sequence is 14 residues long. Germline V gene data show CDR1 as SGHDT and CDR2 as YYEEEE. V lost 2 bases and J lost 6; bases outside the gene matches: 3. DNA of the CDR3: TGTGCCAGCAGCTTATGGACTAGCGTAAACATTCAGTACTTC. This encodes CASSLWTSVNIQYF.

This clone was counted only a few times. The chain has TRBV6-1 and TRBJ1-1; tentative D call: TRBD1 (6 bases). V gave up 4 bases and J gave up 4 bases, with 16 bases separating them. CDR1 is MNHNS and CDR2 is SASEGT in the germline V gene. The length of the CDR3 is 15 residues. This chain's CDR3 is CASSAHQGLVTEAFF. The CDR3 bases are TGTGCCAGCAGTGCCCATCAGGGGCTCGTCACTGAAGCTTTCTTT.

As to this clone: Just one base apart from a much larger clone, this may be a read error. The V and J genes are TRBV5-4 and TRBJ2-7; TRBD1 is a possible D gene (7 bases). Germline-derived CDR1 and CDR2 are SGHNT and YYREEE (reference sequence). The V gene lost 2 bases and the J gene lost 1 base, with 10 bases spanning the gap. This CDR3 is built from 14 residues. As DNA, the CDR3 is TGTGCCAGCAGCTTCCAGGGGGGATCCTACGAGCAGTACTTC. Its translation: CASSFQGGSYEQYF.

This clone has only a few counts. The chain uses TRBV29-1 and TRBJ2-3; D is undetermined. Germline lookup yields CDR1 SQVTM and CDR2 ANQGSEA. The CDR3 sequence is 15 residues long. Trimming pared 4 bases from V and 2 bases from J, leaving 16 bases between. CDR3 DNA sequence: TGCAGCGTTGCTATGCGGAACCCTTCCACAGATACGCAGTATTTT. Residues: CSVAMRNPSTDTQYF.

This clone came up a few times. The CDR3 protein is CASSEKGGTNEKLFF. The CDR3 DNA reads as TGTGCCAGCTCCGAAAAGGGAGGAACTAATGAAAAACTGTTTTTT. This chain links TRBV18 with TRBJ1-4; D remains unclear. The CDR3 extends over 15 amino acids. V was pared by 6 bases and J by 1 base, with 12 bases between. Germline CDR1 and CDR2: KGHSH and LQKENI.

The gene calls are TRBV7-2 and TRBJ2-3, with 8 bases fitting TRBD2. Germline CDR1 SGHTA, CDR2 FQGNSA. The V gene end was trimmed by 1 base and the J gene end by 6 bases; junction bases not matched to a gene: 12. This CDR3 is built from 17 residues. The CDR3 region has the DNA TGTGCCAGCAGCTTAGGTTGGCTAGCGGGCCCCCCGGATACGCAGTATTTT. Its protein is CASSLGWLAGPPDTQYF. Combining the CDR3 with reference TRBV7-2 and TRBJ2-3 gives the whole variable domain GAGVSQSPSNKVTEKGKDVELRCDPISGHTALYWYRQSLGQGLEFLIYFQGNSAPDKSGLPSDRFSAERTGGSVSTLTIQRTQQEDSAVYLCASSLGWLAGPPDTQYFGPGTRLTVL.

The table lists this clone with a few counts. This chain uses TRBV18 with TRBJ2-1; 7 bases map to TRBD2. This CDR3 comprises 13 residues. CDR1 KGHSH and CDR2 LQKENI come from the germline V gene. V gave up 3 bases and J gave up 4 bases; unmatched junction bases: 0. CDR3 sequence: CASSPRGYNEQFF. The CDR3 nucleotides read TGTGCCAGCTCACCGCGGGGGTACAATGAGCAGTTCTTC. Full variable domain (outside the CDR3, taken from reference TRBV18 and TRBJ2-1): NAGVMQNPRHLVRRRGQEARLRCSPMKGHSHVYWYRQLPEEGLKFMVYLQKENIIDESGMPKERFSAEFPKEGPSILRIQQVVRGDSAAYFCASSPRGYNEQFFGPGTRLTVL.

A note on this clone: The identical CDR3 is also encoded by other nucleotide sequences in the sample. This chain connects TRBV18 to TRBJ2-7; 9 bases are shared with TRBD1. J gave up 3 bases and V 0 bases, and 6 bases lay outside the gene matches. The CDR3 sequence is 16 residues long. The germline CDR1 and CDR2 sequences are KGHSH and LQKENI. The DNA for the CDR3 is TGTGCCAGCTCACCACCGGGACAGGGATCATTCTACGAGCAGTACTTC. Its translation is CASSPPGQGSFYEQYF.

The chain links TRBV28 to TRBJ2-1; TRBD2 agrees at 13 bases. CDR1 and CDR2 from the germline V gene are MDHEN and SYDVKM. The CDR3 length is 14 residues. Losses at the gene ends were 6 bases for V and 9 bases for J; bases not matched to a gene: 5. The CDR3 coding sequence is TGTGCCAGCAGGCTGGGACTAGCGGGAACTGAGCAGTTCTTC. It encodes CASRLGLAGTEQFF.

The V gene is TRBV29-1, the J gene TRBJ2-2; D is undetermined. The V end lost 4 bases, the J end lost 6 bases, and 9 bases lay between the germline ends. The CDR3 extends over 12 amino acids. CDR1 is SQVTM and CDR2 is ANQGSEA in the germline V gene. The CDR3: CSVASLPGELFF. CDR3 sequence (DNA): TGCAGCGTTGCGAGCCTGCCCGGGGAGCTGTTTTTT.

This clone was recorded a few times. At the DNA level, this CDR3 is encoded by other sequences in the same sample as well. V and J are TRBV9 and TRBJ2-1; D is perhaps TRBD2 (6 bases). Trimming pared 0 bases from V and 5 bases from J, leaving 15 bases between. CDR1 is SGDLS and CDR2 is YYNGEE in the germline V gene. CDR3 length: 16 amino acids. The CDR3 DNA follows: TGTGCCAGCAGCGTAGTGGGTACTAGCCCCAACAATGAGCAGTTCTTC. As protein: CASSVVGTSPNNEQFF.

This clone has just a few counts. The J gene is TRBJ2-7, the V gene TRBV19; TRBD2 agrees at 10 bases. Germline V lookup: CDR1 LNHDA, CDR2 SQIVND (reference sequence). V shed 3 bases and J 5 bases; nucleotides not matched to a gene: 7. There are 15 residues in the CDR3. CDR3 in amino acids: CASSMKGLAANEQYF. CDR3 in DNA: TGTGCCAGTAGTATGAAAGGACTAGCGGCGAACGAGCAGTACTTC.

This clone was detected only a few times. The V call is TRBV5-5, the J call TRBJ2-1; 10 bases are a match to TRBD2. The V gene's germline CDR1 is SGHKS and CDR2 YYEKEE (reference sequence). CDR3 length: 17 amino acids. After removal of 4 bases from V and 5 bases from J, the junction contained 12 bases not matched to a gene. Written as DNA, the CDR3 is TGTGCCAGCAGCCCTTGGTCGCGGACTAGCGGAAACAATGAGCAGTTCTTC. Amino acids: CASSPWSRTSGNNEQFF.

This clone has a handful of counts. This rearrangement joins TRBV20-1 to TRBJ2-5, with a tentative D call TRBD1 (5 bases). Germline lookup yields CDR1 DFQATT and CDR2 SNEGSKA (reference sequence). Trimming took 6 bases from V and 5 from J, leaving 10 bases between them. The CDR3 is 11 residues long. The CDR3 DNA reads TGCAGTGCGCCGCCAGGGGAGACCCAGTACTTC. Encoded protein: CSAPPGETQYF.

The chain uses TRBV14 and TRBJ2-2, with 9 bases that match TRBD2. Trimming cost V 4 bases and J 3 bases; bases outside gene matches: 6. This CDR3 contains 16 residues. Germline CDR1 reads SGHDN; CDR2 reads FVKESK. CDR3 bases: TGTGCCAGCAGCCCCCTTAGCGGGAGTCACACCGGGGAGCTGTTTTTT. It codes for CASSPLSGSHTGELFF.

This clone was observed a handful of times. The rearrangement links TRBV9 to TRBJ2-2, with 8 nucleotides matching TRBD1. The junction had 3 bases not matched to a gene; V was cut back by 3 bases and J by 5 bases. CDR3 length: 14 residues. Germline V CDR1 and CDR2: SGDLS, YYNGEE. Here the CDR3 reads CASSARTGTGELFF. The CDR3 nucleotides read TGTGCCAGCAGCGCCAGGACAGGGACCGGGGAGCTGTTTTTT. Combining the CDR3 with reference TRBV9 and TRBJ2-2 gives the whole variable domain DSGVTQTPKHLITATGQRVTLRCSPRSGDLSVYWYQQSLDQGLQFLIQYYNGEERAKGNILERFSAQQFPDLHSELNLSSLELGDSALYFCASSARTGTGELFFGEGSRLTVL.